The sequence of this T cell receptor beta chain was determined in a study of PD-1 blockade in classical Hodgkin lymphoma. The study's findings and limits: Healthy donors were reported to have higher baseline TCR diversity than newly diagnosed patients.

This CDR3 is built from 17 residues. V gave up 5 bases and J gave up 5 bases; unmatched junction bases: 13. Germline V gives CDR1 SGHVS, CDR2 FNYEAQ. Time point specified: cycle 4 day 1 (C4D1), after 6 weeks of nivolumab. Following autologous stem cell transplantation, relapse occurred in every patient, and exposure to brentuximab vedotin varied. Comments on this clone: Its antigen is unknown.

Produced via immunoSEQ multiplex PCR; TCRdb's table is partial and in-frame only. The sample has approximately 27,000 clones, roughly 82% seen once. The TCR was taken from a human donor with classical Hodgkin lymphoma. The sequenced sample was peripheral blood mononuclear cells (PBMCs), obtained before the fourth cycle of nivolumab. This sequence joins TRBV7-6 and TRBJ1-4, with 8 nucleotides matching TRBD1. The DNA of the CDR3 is TGTGCCAGCAGCCCCAGACCTGGACAGGGACGAAATGAAAAACTGTTTTTT. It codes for CASSPRPGQGRNEKLFF.